These 19 T cell receptor beta chains were sequenced from one sample in a study of shared clonotypes between healthy human individuals. Sequencing was performed with immunoSEQ multiplex PCR; in TCRdb, only in-frame clones are kept and a portion is missing. The repertoire holds a few hundred thousand clones, with around 97% as singletons. The sample taken for sequencing was naive CD4+ T cells sorted from blood. Subset noted: CD45RA+ positively selected. The receptor set was obtained from a woman aged 30 to 39 in good health.

V gene TRBV5-4 combines with J gene TRBJ2-3; D is unclear. Trimming took off 4 bases at V and 1 base at J, with 16 bases between the two ends. The CDR3 has 16 amino acids. Germline CDR1 SGHNT, CDR2 YYREEE (reference sequence). CDR3 loop: CASSLLAVSGTDTQYF. The CDR3 DNA follows: TGTGCCAGCAGCCTTCTCGCCGTCTCCGGCACAGATACGCAGTATTTT.

The chain carries TRBV6-5 and TRBJ2-7; D is unresolved. Germline CDR1 MNHEY, CDR2 SVGAGI. CDR3 length: 12 residues. Trimming removed 5 bases from V and 6 bases from J, with 11 bases in between. The CDR3 DNA sequence: TGTGCCAGCAGTCGACGTCCCGGCGAGCAGTACTTC. Translation: CASSRRPGEQYF.

The chain links TRBV9 to TRBJ2-3, with 7 bases aligning to TRBD2. This CDR3 contains 13 residues. CDR1 and CDR2 (germline): SGDLS, YYNGEE. Germline trimming cut 2 bases from V and 5 bases from J; bases unmatched to any gene: 2. The CDR3 bases are TGTGCCAGCAGCGTGACTAGCTTAGATACGCAGTATTTT. Encoded protein: CASSVTSLDTQYF.

This chain connects TRBV27 to TRBJ2-3, with D uncertain. The CDR3 loop spans 10 amino acids. Germline assignment: CDR1 MNHEY and CDR2 SMNVEV (reference sequence). The ends were cut back, 10 bases at V and 7 bases at J, with 9 bases in the middle. In DNA, the CDR3 is TGTGCCATCCAGTGTCATACGCAGTATTTT. Its translation: CAIQCHTQYF.

The rearrangement joins TRBV27 to TRBJ1-5; D unresolved. The CDR3 runs to 15 residues. The germline V gene has CDR1 MNHEY and CDR2 SMNVEV (reference sequence). V lost 3 bases and J 3 bases, leaving 12 bases between the germline ends. The CDR3 nucleotides read TGTGCCAGCAGTTTTCGAGGGAAAATCAATCAGCCCCAGCATTTT. This gives the protein CASSFRGKINQPQHF.

This sequence joins TRBV19 and TRBJ2-3; the D is unclear. V lost 7 bases and J lost 6, with 17 bases in between. Germline assignment: CDR1 LNHDA and CDR2 SQIVND (reference sequence). This CDR3 is built from 14 residues. This CDR3 reads CASTNPTQSDTQYF. CDR3 DNA: TGTGCCAGTACTAATCCCACACAGAGTGATACGCAGTATTTT.

J is TRBJ2-5 and V is TRBV7-7, with a possible D match to TRBD2 (6 bases). Germline V CDR1 and CDR2: SSHAT, FNYEAQ (reference sequence). V dropped 5 bases and J dropped 1 base, with 20 bases sitting between them. The CDR3 loop spans 17 amino acids. CDR3 in amino acids: CASSRGIGGGTQETQYF. The CDR3 DNA reads TGTGCCAGCAGCCGCGGGATAGGCGGAGGGACCCAAGAGACCCAGTACTTC. The variable domain in full, completed from reference TRBV7-7 and TRBJ2-5, reads GAGVSQSPRYKVTKRGQDVTLRCDPISSHATLYWYQQALGQGPEFLTYFNYEAQPDKSGLPSDRFSAERPEGSISTLTIQRTEQRDSAMYRCASSRGIGGGTQETQYFGPGTRLLVL.

V gene TRBV6-6 combines with J gene TRBJ1-3; 9 bases are shared with TRBD1. V lost 5 bases and J lost 0; bases outside the gene matches: 5. Germline V lookup: CDR1 MNHNY, CDR2 SVGAGI (reference sequence). There are 16 residues in the CDR3. CDR3 DNA: TGTGCCAGCAGTCCGGGACAGGGATTCTCTGGAAACACCATATATTTT. Its protein is CASSPGQGFSGNTIYF.

This clone appeared once. This chain joins TRBV7-6 and TRBJ2-1; D remains unclear. Per the germline V gene, CDR1 is SGHVS and CDR2 is FNYEAQ. Trimming shortened V by 1 base and J by 8 bases, and 9 bases separated the two germline ends. This CDR3 contains 13 residues. The CDR3 DNA reads TGTGCCAGCAGCTTAGGAACCCTAGATGAGCAGTTCTTC. As protein: CASSLGTLDEQFF.

The chain combines TRBV28 with TRBJ2-2, with unresolved D. V was trimmed by 3 bases and J by 7 bases, leaving 3 bases between them. The CDR3 totals 11 residues. Germline lookup yields CDR1 MDHEN and CDR2 SYDVKM. The CDR3 loop is CASSFDGELFF. CDR3 DNA sequence: TGTGCCAGCAGTTTCGACGGGGAGCTGTTTTTT.

The chain uses TRBV4-2 and TRBJ1-2; 10 bases align to TRBD1. V lost 2 bases to trimming and J lost 7 bases; unmatched junction nucleotides: 4. The CDR3 sequence is 14 residues long. CDR1 and CDR2 (germline): LGHNA, YNFKEQ. The DNA for the CDR3 is TGTGCCAGCAGCCAACGGGACAGGGGTCTTGGCTACACCTTC. Its protein is CASSQRDRGLGYTF.

This clone was seen only a few times. This CDR3 is CASSIGNTIYF. Written as DNA, the CDR3 is TGTGCCAGTAGTATCGGAAACACCATATATTTT. The rearrangement uses TRBV19 and TRBJ1-3; D unclear. Germline CDR1 is LNHDA and CDR2 is SQIVND (reference sequence). The CDR3 totals 11 residues. V gave up 3 bases and J gave up 4 bases, with 1 base separating them.

This chain connects TRBV11-2 to TRBJ2-3; 8 nucleotides align to TRBD2. This CDR3 has 15 residues. J was trimmed by 3 bases and V by 5 bases; bases with no gene match: 7. Germline V gene lookup returns CDR1 SGHAT and CDR2 FQNNGV. In DNA, the CDR3 is TGTGCCAGCAGCCCCAGGGGACTAGGGACAGATACGCAGTATTTT. It is translated as CASSPRGLGTDTQYF. Combining the CDR3 with reference TRBV11-2 and TRBJ2-3 gives the whole variable domain EAGVAQSPRYKIIEKRQSVAFWCNPISGHATLYWYQQILGQGPKLLIQFQNNGVVDDSQLPKDRFSAERLKGVDSTLKIQPAKLEDSAVYLCASSPRGLGTDTQYFGPGTRLTVL.

The chain uses TRBV27 and TRBJ2-1; 8 bases fit TRBD2. The germline V gene has CDR1 MNHEY and CDR2 SMNVEV (reference sequence). CDR3 size: 17 residues. The V gene end was trimmed by 6 bases and the J gene end by 4 bases; junction bases not matched to a gene: 14. The CDR3 DNA follows: TGTGCCAGCAGCGTCCGAAGTTTGGCTAGCGGGTACAATGAGCAGTTCTTC. It specifies CASSVRSLASGYNEQFF.

CDR3 nucleotide sequence: TGTGCCAGCAGCACAAGACAGGGGGGCTCCTACGAGCAGTACTTC. Its protein is CASSTRQGGSYEQYF. The V and J genes are TRBV11-2 and TRBJ2-5; 9 nucleotides align to TRBD1. The end of the DNA aligns better with TRBJ2-7, so the J call may be wrong. CDR3 size: 15 residues. Germline CDR1 and CDR2: SGHAT and FQNNGV.

The V and J genes are TRBV27 and TRBJ1-4; D gene ambiguous. Germline V CDR1 and CDR2: MNHEY, SMNVEV (reference sequence). V lost 2 bases and J lost 2, with 6 bases in between. The CDR3 has 14 amino acids. In nucleotides, the CDR3 is TGTGCCAGCAGTTTACGGCGGACTAATGAAAAACTGTTTTTT. Translation gives CASSLRRTNEKLFF.

The V call is TRBV5-1, the J call TRBJ2-7; 7 bases are a match to TRBD2. In germline, CDR1 is SGHRS, CDR2 YFSETQ. The CDR3 has 15 amino acids. V shed 3 bases and J 5 bases; nucleotides not matched to a gene: 11. This CDR3 reads CASSSPGGRRNEQYF. The CDR3 DNA follows: TGCGCCAGCAGCTCGCCGGGCGGGAGAAGAAACGAGCAGTACTTC.

The rearrangement joins TRBV6-1 to TRBJ2-1; 12 bases are shared with TRBD2. This CDR3 has 17 amino acids. V was pared by 4 bases and J by 9 bases, with 13 bases of the junction left unmatched. Germline lookup yields CDR1 MNHNS and CDR2 SASEGT. CDR3 region: CASSGRLAGARRIEQFF. As DNA, the CDR3 is TGTGCCAGCAGTGGAAGACTAGCGGGAGCGAGGCGGATTGAGCAGTTCTTC.

V usage is TRBV9 and J usage is TRBJ1-3; D remains ambiguous. Germline V gene data show CDR1 as SGDLS and CDR2 as YYNGEE. V dropped 3 bases and J dropped 0 bases, with 13 bases sitting between them. CDR3 size: 16 residues. The CDR3 DNA reads TGTGCCAGCAGCGCCCTTAGCGGGGACTCTGGAAACACCATATATTTT. This gives the protein CASSALSGDSGNTIYF.